This T cell receptor beta chain was captured by sequencing in a study of Ad26.COV2.S vaccination and SARS-CoV-2 variants. Some clones are missing from TCRdb's copy, which holds only in-frame ones; the method was immunoSEQ multiplex PCR. The sample lists 350,000 to 500,000 clones; roughly 89% were seen once. Stated treatment: roughly 19 received Ad26.COV2.S at low or high dose, single or two shots; several received placebo; per-sample allocation not given. Material that was analyzed had been drawn on day 63 after the first vaccine or placebo injection. An Ad26 vector carrying the Wuhan-strain SARS-CoV-2 spike served as the vaccine. The sequenced sample was peripheral blood, obtained in a trial of Ad26.COV2.S vaccine versus placebo. The sequence was obtained from a person between 18 and 65 years old who received the Ad26.COV2.S COVID-19 vaccine or a placebo.

The CDR3 here is CASSFGLAGVVETQYF. The DNA for the CDR3 is TGCGCCAGCAGCTTCGGACTAGCGGGGGTTGTTGAGACCCAGTACTTC. This rearrangement joins TRBV5-1 to TRBJ2-5, with 13 positions matching TRBD2. The CDR3 extends over 16 amino acids. The junction had 6 bases not matched to a gene; V was cut back by 2 bases and J by 5 bases. Germline loops: CDR1 SGHRS, CDR2 YFSETQ.